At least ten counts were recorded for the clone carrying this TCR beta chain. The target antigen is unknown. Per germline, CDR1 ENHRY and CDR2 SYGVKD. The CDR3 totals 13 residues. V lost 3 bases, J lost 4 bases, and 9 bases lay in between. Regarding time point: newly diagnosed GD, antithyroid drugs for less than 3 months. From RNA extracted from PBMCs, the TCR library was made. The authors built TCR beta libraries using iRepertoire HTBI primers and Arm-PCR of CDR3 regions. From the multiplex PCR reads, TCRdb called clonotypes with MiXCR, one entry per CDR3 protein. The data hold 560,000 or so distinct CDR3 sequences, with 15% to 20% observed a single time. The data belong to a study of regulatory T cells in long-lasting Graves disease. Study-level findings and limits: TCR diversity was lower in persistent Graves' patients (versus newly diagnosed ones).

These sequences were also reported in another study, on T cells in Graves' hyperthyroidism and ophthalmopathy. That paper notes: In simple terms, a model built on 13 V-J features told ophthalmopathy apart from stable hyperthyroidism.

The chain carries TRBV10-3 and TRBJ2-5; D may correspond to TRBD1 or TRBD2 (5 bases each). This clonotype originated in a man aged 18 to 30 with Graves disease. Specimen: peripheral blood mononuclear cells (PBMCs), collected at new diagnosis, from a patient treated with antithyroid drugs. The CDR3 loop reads CAISDRERETQYF. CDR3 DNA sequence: TGTGCCATCAGTGACAGGGAGAGAGAGACCCAGTACTTC.